The 24 T cell receptor beta chains below all came from one sample that was sequenced in a study of shared clonotypes between healthy human individuals (TCRdb year 2020). The receptor library was made with the immunoSEQ multiplex PCR assay. The table comes from immuneACCESS by way of TCRdb, which keeps in-frame sequences with V and J called. Part of the clones is missing from these tables; in studies checked, under half for an unresolved V gene and the rest for unknown reasons. The sample records around 2,100,000 clones, approximately 94% of which are singletons. The top ten constitute 1% to 1.5% of the sample. CD8 naive samples consisted of CD45RO-negative cells that were positively selected for CCR7, yielding a CD45RA+CCR7+ population without TemRA cells. Sequenced input: naive CD8+ T cells sorted from blood. The cell subset or site label of this sample denotes: CD45RA+CCR7+. These receptors were collected from a man between 18 and 29 years old in good health.

About this clone itself: The sample carries other DNA sequences with the same CDR3. V usage is TRBV6-5 and J usage is TRBJ2-7; D is perhaps TRBD1 or TRBD2 (5 bases each). Per the germline V gene, CDR1 is MNHEY and CDR2 is SVGAGI. The CDR3 spans 12 residues. With 6 bases removed from V and 0 bases from J, the gap between germline ends came to 6 bases. CDR3 sequence: CASRGPSYEQYF. CDR3 DNA sequence: TGTGCCAGCAGGGGACCCTCCTACGAGCAGTACTTC.

This chain connects TRBV5-8 to TRBJ2-5; D perhaps matches TRBD1 (7 bases). V gave up 0 bases and J gave up 5 bases, with 17 bases separating them. The CDR3 covers 16 residues. Germline CDR1 reads SGHTS; CDR2 reads YDEGEE. CDR3 amino acids: CASSLGDRDFGETQYF. CDR3 coding DNA: TGTGCCAGCAGCTTGGGCGACAGGGACTTCGGGGAGACCCAGTACTTC.

The V gene is TRBV5-1, the J gene TRBJ2-1; no definite D call. V was cut by 5 bases and J by 10 bases, with 13 bases left in between. The germline V gene encodes CDR1 SGHRS and CDR2 YFSETQ. There are 12 residues in the CDR3. CDR3: CASRTGGEEQFF. The CDR3 DNA is TGCGCCAGCAGGACGGGCGGAGAAGAGCAGTTCTTC.

This chain uses TRBV2 with TRBJ2-2; 7 bases agree with TRBD2. Germline CDR1 is SNHLY and CDR2 is FYNNEI. This CDR3 comprises 17 residues. V lost 8 bases to trimming and J lost 6 bases; unmatched junction nucleotides: 18. The CDR3 spells CASQSVTSVVYAGELFF. The DNA for the CDR3 is TGTGCCAGCCAATCTGTTACTAGCGTCGTTTATGCCGGGGAGCTGTTTTTT.

V is TRBV6-6 and J is TRBJ1-1; weak D call: TRBD1 (5 bases). V was trimmed by 0 bases and J by 4 bases, leaving 6 bases between them. The CDR3 contains 13 residues. CDR1 and CDR2 (germline): MNHNY, SVGAGI (reference sequence). CDR3 bases: TGTGCCAGCAGTTACTCGAGGGGCACTGAAGCTTTCTTT. It codes for CASSYSRGTEAFF.

The genes are TRBV19 and TRBJ1-4; 9 nucleotides align to TRBD1. CDR3 length equals 17 residues. V shed 5 bases and J 1 base; nucleotides not matched to a gene: 8. Germline V gives CDR1 LNHDA, CDR2 SQIVND (reference sequence). The CDR3 nucleotides are TGTGCCAGTAGTCCATCCACAGGGGGCGGAACTAATGAAAAACTGTTTTTT. Protein product: CASSPSTGGGTNEKLFF.

The CDR3 bases are TGCGCCAGCAGCCAAGATGGCTCAGGTCTCCTCTCTGGAAACACCATATATTTT. Its protein product is CASSQDGSGLLSGNTIYF. The chain recombines TRBV4-1 with TRBJ1-3; D gene uncertain. Looked up from germline, CDR1 is MGHRA and CDR2 is YSYEKL. This CDR3 is 18 amino acids long. The V and J ends lost 0 bases and 0 bases respectively, with 15 bases between them.

The gene calls are TRBV2 and TRBJ1-1; a possible D gene is TRBD1 (5 bases). The germline V gene has CDR1 SNHLY and CDR2 FYNNEI. With 4 bases removed from V and 4 bases from J, the gap between germline ends came to 16 bases. This CDR3 spans 15 amino acids. The CDR3 protein is CASSGGGEGSTEAFF. CDR3 in DNA: TGTGCCAGCAGTGGGGGAGGGGAAGGGAGCACTGAAGCTTTCTTT.

This clone was seen once. Here the CDR3 reads CATSSGRVETQYF. The CDR3 bases are TGTGCCACCAGCTCCGGCAGGGTTGAGACCCAGTACTTC. This chain connects TRBV15 to TRBJ2-5, with D tentatively TRBD1 (5 bases). The CDR3 has 13 residues. The germline V gene encodes CDR1 LNHNV and CDR2 YYDKDF (reference sequence). Deletions cut 5 bases from V and 5 bases from J, with 12 bases between.

This rearrangement joins TRBV11-2 to TRBJ2-5; D assignment may be TRBD1 or TRBD2 (5 bases each). The germline V gene encodes CDR1 SGHAT and CDR2 FQNNGV. CDR3 length equals 15 residues. Between the trimmed V and J ends, which lost 2 bases and 2 bases, there was a span of 12 bases. Here the CDR3 reads CASSLIPGPQETQYF. Here the CDR3 DNA reads TGTGCCAGCAGCTTAATTCCGGGGCCACAAGAGACCCAGTACTTC. Looking up the rest from reference TRBV11-2 and TRBJ2-5 gives the full variable domain: EAGVAQSPRYKIIEKRQSVAFWCNPISGHATLYWYQQILGQGPKLLIQFQNNGVVDDSQLPKDRFSAERLKGVDSTLKIQPAKLEDSAVYLCASSLIPGPQETQYFGPGTRLLVL.

Only one count was recorded for this clone. The rearrangement uses TRBV5-4 and TRBJ2-2; tentatively, D is TRBD2 (6 bases). CDR1 SGHNT and CDR2 YYREEE come from the germline V gene (reference sequence). This CDR3 spans 16 amino acids. Trimming pared 2 bases from V and 4 bases from J, leaving 15 bases between. Here the CDR3 reads CASSFDGGAGTGELFF. CDR3 in DNA: TGTGCCAGCAGCTTCGACGGGGGAGCGGGCACCGGGGAGCTGTTTTTT.

The chain joins TRBV11-2 to TRBJ1-4; a possible D gene is TRBD1 (6 bases). Trimming pared 1 base from V and 5 bases from J, leaving 17 bases between. This CDR3 is built from 17 residues. Germline loops: CDR1 SGHAT, CDR2 FQNNGV. CDR3 sequence: CASSLGEGGLGNEKLFF. As DNA, the CDR3 is TGTGCCAGCAGCTTAGGCGAGGGGGGACTGGGGAATGAAAAACTGTTTTTT.

The gene calls are TRBV30 and TRBJ1-1; 8 positions agree with TRBD1. Trimming cost V 4 bases and J 4 bases; bases outside gene matches: 8. The CDR3 is 14 amino acids. CDR1 is GTSNPN, CDR2 SVGIG, per germline (reference sequence). CDR3 amino acids: CAWTLRQGSTEAFF. CDR3 nucleotide sequence: TGTGCCTGGACCCTAAGACAGGGGAGCACTGAAGCTTTCTTT.

The rearrangement uses TRBV6-5 and TRBJ2-2; 10 bases are a match to TRBD1. Per the germline V gene, CDR1 is MNHEY and CDR2 is SVGAGI. V shed 5 bases and J 7 bases; nucleotides not matched to a gene: 7. The CDR3 sequence is 15 residues long. The CDR3 region has the DNA TGTGCCAGCAGTCTGGACAGGGGGGGGATCGGGGAGCTGTTTTTT. It codes for CASSLDRGGIGELFF.

Concerning this clone itself: The junction does not match germline at one end; this may be a read error. This chain uses TRBV7-7 with TRBJ2-1; 13 bases align to TRBD2. Germline CDR1 and CDR2: SSHAT and FNYEAQ (reference sequence). The CDR3 spans 16 residues. DNA for the CDR3: TGTGCTAGCAGCCCGCGACTAGCGGGGGGCGAGGATGAGCAGTTCTTC. This translates into CASSPRLAGGEDEQFF.

The chain couples TRBV6-5 to TRBJ2-3, with TRBD2 matching 7 bases. CDR3 length: 15 amino acids. J gave up 3 bases and V 6 bases, and 9 bases lay outside the gene matches. Germline V gives CDR1 MNHEY, CDR2 SVGAGI. DNA of the CDR3: TGTGCCAGCAGCATTGCCGGGACTACTACAGATACGCAGTATTTT. It yields the protein CASSIAGTTTDTQYF.

About this clone: One junction end does not reproduce the germline sequence, and a read error may be involved. The chain combines TRBV7-7 with TRBJ2-1; D remains unclear. This CDR3 has 16 amino acids. Germline V lookup: CDR1 SSHAT, CDR2 FNYEAQ (reference sequence). As DNA, the CDR3 is TGTGCTAGCAGCCCCAACCCTCGCGACTCCTACAATGAGCAGTTCTTC. It encodes CASSPNPRDSYNEQFF.

Concerning this clone: Other DNA sequences within the sample encode an identical CDR3. The rearrangement links TRBV4-3 to TRBJ2-1, with TRBD2 identical over 12 bases. V lost 4 bases, J lost 6 bases, and 4 bases stayed unmatched. CDR3 size: 15 residues. Per germline, CDR1 LGHNA and CDR2 YSLEER. The DNA of the CDR3 is TGCGCCAGCAGCCCCGGACTAGCGGGGATCAATGAGCAGTTCTTC. It specifies CASSPGLAGINEQFF.

The rearrangement uses TRBV6-4 and TRBJ2-1; D is possibly TRBD1 or TRBD2 (5 bases each). In germline, CDR1 is MRHNA, CDR2 SNTAGT. V lost 4 bases and J 4 bases, leaving 23 bases between the germline ends. The CDR3 is 18 amino acids. The CDR3 is CASSGQVLPGPEYNEQFF. The CDR3 nucleotides read TGTGCCAGCAGTGGCCAAGTACTCCCGGGACCAGAATACAATGAGCAGTTCTTC.

This clone was detected only once. The J gene is TRBJ1-2, the V gene TRBV6-5; D gene ambiguous. The CDR3 covers 13 residues. V lost 0 bases, J lost 6 bases, and 8 bases lay in between. From germline, CDR1 is MNHEY and CDR2 SVGAGI. Here the CDR3 DNA reads TGTGCCAGCAGTTACTCAATGGTGGATGGCTACACCTTC. As protein: CASSYSMVDGYTF.

A note on this clone: The same CDR3 is also encoded by other DNA sequences in this sample. The chain uses TRBV6-5 and TRBJ1-2; D not resolved. Germline V gene sequence: CDR1 MNHEY, CDR2 SVGAGI. This CDR3 has 14 amino acids. Trimming removed 0 bases from V and 2 bases from J, with 7 bases in between. CDR3 bases: TGTGCCAGCAGTTACTCGACGGCGAACTATGGCTACACCTTC. It codes for CASSYSTANYGYTF.

About this clone itself: Other DNA sequences in the same sample also yield this CDR3. The chain links TRBV28 to TRBJ1-5; 8 bases are shared with TRBD1. Germline CDR1 is MDHEN and CDR2 is SYDVKM. The CDR3 has 15 residues. The trim removed 5 bases at V and 0 bases at J, leaving 3 bases unmatched. The CDR3 DNA reads as TGTGCCAGCAGTCTCGACAGGGGTAGCAATCAGCCCCAGCATTTT. Protein product: CASSLDRGSNQPQHF.

To note about this clone: This same CDR3 is encoded by further DNA sequences in the sample. J is TRBJ2-7 and V is TRBV6-5, with a weak D call TRBD1 (6 bases). V lost 3 bases to trimming and J lost 2 bases, with 11 bases between them. This CDR3 contains 14 residues. CDR1 and CDR2 from the germline V gene are MNHEY and SVGAGI. The CDR3 loop is CASSYVAGAYEQYF. In nucleotides, the CDR3 is TGTGCCAGCAGTTATGTGGCAGGGGCCTACGAGCAGTACTTC.

The chain employs TRBV5-4 and TRBJ1-1, with TRBD1 as a possible D gene (6 bases). The CDR3 runs 14 residues. CDR1 SGHNT and CDR2 YYREEE come from the germline V gene (reference sequence). V was trimmed by 4 bases and J by 0 bases, leaving 10 bases between them. This CDR3 is CASSEGGLNTEAFF. The CDR3 DNA follows: TGTGCCAGCAGCGAGGGGGGGCTGAACACTGAAGCTTTCTTT.